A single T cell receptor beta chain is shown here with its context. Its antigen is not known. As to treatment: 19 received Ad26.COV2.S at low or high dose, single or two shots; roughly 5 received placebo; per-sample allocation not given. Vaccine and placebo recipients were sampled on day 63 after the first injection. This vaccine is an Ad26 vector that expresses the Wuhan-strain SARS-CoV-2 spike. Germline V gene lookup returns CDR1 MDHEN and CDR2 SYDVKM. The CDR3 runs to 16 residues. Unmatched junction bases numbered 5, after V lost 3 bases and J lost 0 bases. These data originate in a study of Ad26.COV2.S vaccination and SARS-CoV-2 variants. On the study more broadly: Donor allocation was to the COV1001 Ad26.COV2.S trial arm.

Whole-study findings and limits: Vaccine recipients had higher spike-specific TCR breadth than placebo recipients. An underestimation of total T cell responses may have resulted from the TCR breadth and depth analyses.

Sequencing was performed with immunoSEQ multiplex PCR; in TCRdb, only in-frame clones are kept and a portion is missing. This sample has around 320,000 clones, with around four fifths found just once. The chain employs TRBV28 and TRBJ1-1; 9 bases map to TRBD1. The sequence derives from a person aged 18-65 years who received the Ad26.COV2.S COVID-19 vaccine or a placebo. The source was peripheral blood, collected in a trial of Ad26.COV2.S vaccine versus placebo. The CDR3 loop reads CASSLGTGPLNTEAFF. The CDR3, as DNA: TGTGCCAGCAGTTTGGGGACAGGGCCTCTGAACACTGAAGCTTTCTTT.